The rows below give T cell receptor beta chains drawn from one sample of a study of OX40 agonist ivuxolimab in advanced cancers. Only in-frame clones appear in the TCRdb table, and some are missing; sequencing was by immunoSEQ multiplex PCR. Among about 46,000 clones listed, roughly 85% were seen once. The sequencing used CD4+ or CD8+ T cells sorted from blood, collected in a trial of the OX40 agonist ivuxolimab. These receptors were collected from an adult with an advanced solid tumor such as melanoma, head and neck, liver or kidney cancer. Both conserved end residues are part of each CDR3. A D gene is named only where the DNA matches it firmly. Clone size appears in some rows only: once, few, many, or a class for an expanded clone.

D	size	V	J	CDR3	DNA
TRBD1	few	TRBV7-9	TRBJ1-5	CASSPEGQDLSNQPQHF	TGTGCCAGCAGCCCCGAAGGACAGGATCTTAGCAATCAGCCCCAGCATTTT
.	.	TRBV6-6	TRBJ1-2	CASSYSGRGNYGYTF	TGTGCCAGCAGTTACTCGGGCAGGGGTAACTATGGCTACACCTTC
TRBD1	.	TRBV5-1	TRBJ2-2	CASSTQGAINTGELFF	TGCGCCAGCAGCACCCAGGGGGCAATAAACACCGGGGAGCTGTTTTTT
.	.	TRBV11-2	TRBJ1-2	CASSLREGGMYYGYTF	TGTGCCAGCAGCTTAAGAGAGGGAGGGATGTACTATGGCTACACCTTC
.	.	TRBV21-1	TRBJ1-2	CASTATGYGYTF	TGTGCCAGCACAGCTACAGGCTACGGCTACACCTTC
.	once	TRBV2	TRBJ2-2	CASSEARTATGELFF	TGTGCCAGCAGTGAGGCTAGGACTGCCACCGGGGAGCTGTTTTTT
.	.	TRBV11-2	TRBJ2-2	CASSIFITGPRTGELFF	TGTGCCAGCAGCATCTTCATTACAGGACCGAGGACCGGGGAGCTGTTTTTT
.	.	TRBV6-6	TRBJ2-7	CASTPGGTPYEQYF	TGTGCCAGCACCCCAGGGGGGACCCCCTACGAGCAGTACTTC
.	.	TRBV2	TRBJ1-3	CASNPGSSGNTIYF	TGTGCCAGCAACCCAGGGTCTTCTGGAAACACCATATATTTT
.	few	TRBV11-3	TRBJ2-3	CASSLGQAADTQYF	TGTGCCAGCAGCTTAGGTCAGGCGGCAGATACGCAGTATTTT
.	.	TRBV19	TRBJ1-5	CASRPTGSNQPQHF	TGTGCCAGTAGACCAACAGGGTCCAATCAGCCCCAGCATTTT